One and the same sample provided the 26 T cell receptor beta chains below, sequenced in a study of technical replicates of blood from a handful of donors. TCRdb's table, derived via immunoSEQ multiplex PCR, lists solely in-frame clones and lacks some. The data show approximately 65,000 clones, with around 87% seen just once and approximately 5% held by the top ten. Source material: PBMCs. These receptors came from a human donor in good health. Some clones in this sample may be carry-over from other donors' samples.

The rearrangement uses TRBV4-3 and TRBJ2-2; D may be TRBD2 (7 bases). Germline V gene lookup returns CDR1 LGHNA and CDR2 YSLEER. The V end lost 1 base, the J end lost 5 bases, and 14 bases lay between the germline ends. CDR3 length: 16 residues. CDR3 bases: TGCGCCAGCAGCCAAGCTGGGGGCGGGAGAACCGGGGAGCTGTTTTTT. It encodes CASSQAGGGRTGELFF.

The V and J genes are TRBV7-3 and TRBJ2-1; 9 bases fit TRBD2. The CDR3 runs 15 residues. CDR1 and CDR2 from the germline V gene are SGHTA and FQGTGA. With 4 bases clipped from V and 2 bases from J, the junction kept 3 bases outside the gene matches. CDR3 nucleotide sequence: TGTGCCAGCAGCTCAGCGGGGGGACCCTACAATGAGCAGTTCTTC. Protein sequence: CASSSAGGPYNEQFF. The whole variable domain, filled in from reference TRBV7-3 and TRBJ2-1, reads GAGVSQTPSNKVTEKGKYVELRCDPISGHTALYWYRQSLGQGPEFLIYFQGTGAADDSGLPNDRFFAVRPEGSVSTLKIQRTERGDSAVYLCASSSAGGPYNEQFFGPGTRLTVL.

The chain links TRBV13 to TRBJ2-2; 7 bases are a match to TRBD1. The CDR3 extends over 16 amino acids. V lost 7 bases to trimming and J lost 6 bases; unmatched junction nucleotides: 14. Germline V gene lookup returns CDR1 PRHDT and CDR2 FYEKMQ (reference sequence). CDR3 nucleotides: TGTGCCAGCACTCCTATAGAGGGGGCAATCGCCGGGGAGCTGTTTTTT. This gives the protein CASTPIEGAIAGELFF.

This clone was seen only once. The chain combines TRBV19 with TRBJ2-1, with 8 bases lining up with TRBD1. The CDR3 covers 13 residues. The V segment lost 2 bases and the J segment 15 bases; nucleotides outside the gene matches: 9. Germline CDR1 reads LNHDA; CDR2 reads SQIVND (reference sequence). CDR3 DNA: TGTGCCAGTAGTATAATAGGACAGGGTCCGGGGTTCTTC. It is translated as CASSIIGQGPGFF.

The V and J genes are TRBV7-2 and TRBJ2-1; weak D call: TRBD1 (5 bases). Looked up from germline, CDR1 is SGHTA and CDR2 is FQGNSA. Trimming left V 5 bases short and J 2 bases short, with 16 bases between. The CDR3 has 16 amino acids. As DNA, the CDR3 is TGTGCCAGCAGCCTCAGGGTCACCACCCCCTACAATGAGCAGTTCTTC. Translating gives CASSLRVTTPYNEQFF.

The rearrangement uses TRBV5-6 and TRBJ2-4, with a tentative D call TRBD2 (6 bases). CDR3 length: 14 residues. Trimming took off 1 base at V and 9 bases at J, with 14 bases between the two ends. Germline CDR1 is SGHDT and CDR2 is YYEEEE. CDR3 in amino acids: CASSLFGGEGIQYF. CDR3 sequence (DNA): TGTGCCAGCAGCTTGTTCGGGGGAGAGGGCATTCAGTACTTC.

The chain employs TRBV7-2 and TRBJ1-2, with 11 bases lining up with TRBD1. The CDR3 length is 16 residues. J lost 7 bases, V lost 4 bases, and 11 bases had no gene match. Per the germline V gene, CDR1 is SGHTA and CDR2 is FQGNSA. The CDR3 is CASSSPGQGVSGGYTF. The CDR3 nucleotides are TGTGCCAGCAGCTCTCCGGGACAGGGGGTATCGGGTGGCTACACCTTC.

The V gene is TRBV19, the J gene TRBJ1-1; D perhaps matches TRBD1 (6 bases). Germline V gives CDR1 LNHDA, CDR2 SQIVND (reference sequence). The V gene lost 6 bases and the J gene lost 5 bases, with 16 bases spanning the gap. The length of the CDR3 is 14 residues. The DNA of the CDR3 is TGTGCCAGTAGGAACCTCAGGGGAGAGACTGAAGCTTTCTTT. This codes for CASRNLRGETEAFF.

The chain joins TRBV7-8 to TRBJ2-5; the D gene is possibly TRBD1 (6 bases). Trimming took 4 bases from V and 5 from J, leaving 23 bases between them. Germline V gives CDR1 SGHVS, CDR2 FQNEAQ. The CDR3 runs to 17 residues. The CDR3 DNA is TGTGCCAGCAGCTCGCGGCTAGGGGGAGCAGGAATGGAGACCCAGTACTTC. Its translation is CASSSRLGGAGMETQYF. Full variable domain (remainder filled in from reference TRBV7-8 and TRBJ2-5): GAGVSQSPRYKVAKRGQDVALRCDPISGHVSLFWYQQALGQGPEFLTYFQNEAQLDKSGLPSDRFFAERPEGSVSTLKIQRTQQEDSAVYLCASSSRLGGAGMETQYFGPGTRLLVL.

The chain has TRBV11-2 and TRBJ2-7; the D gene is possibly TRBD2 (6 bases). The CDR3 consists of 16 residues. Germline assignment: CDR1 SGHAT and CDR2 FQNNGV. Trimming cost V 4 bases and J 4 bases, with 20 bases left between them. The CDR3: CASSSDYLQSVYEQYF. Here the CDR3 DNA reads TGTGCCAGCAGCTCGGACTACCTTCAATCCGTTTACGAGCAGTACTTC.

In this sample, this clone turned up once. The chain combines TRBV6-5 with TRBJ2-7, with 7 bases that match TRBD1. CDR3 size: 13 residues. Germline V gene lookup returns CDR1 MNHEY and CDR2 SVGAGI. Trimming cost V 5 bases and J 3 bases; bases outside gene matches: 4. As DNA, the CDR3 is TGTGCCAGCAGTATCCGGGACAGCTACGAGCAGTACTTC. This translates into CASSIRDSYEQYF.

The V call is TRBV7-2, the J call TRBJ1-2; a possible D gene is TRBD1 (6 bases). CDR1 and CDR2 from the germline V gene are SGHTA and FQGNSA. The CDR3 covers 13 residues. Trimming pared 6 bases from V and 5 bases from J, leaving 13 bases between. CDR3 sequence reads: CASSQGREYGYTF. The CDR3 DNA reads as TGTGCCAGCAGTCAGGGGAGGGAATATGGCTACACCTTC.

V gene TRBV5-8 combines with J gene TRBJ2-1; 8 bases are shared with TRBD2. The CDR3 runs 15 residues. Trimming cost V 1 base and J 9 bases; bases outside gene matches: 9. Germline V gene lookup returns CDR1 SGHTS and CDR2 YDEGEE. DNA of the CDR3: TGTGCCAGCAGCTTGTTGGTCGGGAGGGAAGTTGAGCAGTTCTTC. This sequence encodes CASSLLVGREVEQFF. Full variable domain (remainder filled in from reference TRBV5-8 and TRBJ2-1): EAGVTQSPTHLIKTRGQQATLRCSPISGHTSVYWYQQALGLGLQFLLWYDEGEERNRGNFPPRFSGRQFPNYSSELNVNALELEDSALYLCASSLLVGREVEQFFGPGTRLTVL.

The CDR3 here is CSVEDQEGGAAGNTIYF. Here the CDR3 DNA reads TGCAGCGTTGAAGATCAGGAGGGGGGGGCAGCCGGAAACACCATATATTTT. This chain connects TRBV29-1 to TRBJ1-3; D may be TRBD1 (6 bases). This CDR3 contains 17 residues. V was trimmed by 0 bases and J by 4 bases, leaving 19 bases between them. Germline V lookup: CDR1 SQVTM, CDR2 ANQGSEA.

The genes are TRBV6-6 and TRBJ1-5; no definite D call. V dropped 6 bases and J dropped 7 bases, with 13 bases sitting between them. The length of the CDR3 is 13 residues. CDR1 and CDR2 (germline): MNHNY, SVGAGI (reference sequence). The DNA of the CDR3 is TGTGCCAGCAGCCCTAGTAGAGGGCAGCCCCAGCATTTT. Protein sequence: CASSPSRGQPQHF.

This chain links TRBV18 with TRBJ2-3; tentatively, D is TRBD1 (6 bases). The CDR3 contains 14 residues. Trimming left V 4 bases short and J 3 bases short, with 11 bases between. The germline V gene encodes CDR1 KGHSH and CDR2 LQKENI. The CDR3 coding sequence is TGTGCCAGCTCACTCAGGACAGAAACAGATACGCAGTATTTT. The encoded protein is CASSLRTETDTQYF.

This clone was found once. The CDR3 reads CASSFDVQGQGNYGYTF. In DNA, the CDR3 is TGTGCCAGCAGCTTTGATGTACAGGGACAGGGGAACTATGGCTACACCTTC. This rearrangement joins TRBV12-1 to TRBJ1-2; the table calls TRBD1, which could not be checked here. TRBV12-1 is shown as a pseudogene. The CDR3 contains 17 residues.

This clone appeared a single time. The CDR3 DNA follows: TGTGCCAGCAGCCCGAGGGTAGGGTTAGGTTCACCCCTCCACTTT. This sequence encodes CASSPRVGLGSPLHF. This chain uses TRBV7-2 with TRBJ1-6; D unclear. CDR3 length equals 15 residues. CDR1 SGHTA and CDR2 FQGNSA come from the germline V gene. Trimming removed 5 bases at V and 9 bases at J, with 17 bases between.

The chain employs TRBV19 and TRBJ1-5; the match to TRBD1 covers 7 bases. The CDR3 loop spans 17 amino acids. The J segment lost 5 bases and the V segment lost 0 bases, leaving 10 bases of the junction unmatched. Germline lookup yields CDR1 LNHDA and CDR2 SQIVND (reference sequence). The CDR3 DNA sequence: TGTGCCAGTAGTATAGATCTATCAGGGGGTCCCGATCAGCCCCAGCATTTT. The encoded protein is CASSIDLSGGPDQPQHF.

CDR3 residues: CATSGDRDIYYGYTF. The CDR3 DNA is TGTGCCACCAGCGGGGACAGGGACATCTACTATGGCTACACCTTC. The chain joins TRBV15 to TRBJ1-2, with 9 bases identical to TRBD1. Germline-derived CDR1 and CDR2 are LNHNV and YYDKDF (reference sequence). This CDR3 is 15 amino acids long. V trimming: 5 bases; J trimming: 3 bases; junction bases outside the gene matches: 7.

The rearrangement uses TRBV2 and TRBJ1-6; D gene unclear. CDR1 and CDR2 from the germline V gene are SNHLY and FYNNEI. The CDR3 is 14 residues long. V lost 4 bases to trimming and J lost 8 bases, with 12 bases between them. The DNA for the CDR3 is TGTGCCAGCAGTGGGGCCGGGGTTGATTCACCCCTCCACTTT. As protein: CASSGAGVDSPLHF. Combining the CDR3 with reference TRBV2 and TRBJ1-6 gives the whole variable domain EPEVTQTPSHQVTQMGQEVILRCVPISNHLYFYWYRQILGQKVEFLVSFYNNEISEKSEIFDDQFSVERPDGSNFTLKIRSTKLEDSAMYFCASSGAGVDSPLHFGNGTRLTVT.

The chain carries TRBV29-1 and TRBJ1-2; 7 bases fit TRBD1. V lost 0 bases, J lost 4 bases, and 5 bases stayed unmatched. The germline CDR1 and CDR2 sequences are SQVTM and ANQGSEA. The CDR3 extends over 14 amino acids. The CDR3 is CSVEDTGVGYGYTF. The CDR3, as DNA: TGCAGCGTTGAAGATACAGGGGTTGGCTATGGCTACACCTTC.

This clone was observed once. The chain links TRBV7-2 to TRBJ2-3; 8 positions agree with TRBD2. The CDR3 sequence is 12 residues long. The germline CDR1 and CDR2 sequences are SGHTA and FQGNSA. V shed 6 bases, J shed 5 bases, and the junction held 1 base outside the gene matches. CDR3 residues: CASRAGVDTQYF. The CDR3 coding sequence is TGTGCCAGCAGAGCGGGGGTAGATACGCAGTATTTT.

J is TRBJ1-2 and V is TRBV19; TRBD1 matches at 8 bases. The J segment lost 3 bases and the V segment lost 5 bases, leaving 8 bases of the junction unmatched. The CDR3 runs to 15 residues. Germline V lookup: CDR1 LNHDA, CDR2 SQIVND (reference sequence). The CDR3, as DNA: TGTGCCAGTAGTGGGCTGACAGGGGCTTACTATGGCTACACCTTC. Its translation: CASSGLTGAYYGYTF.

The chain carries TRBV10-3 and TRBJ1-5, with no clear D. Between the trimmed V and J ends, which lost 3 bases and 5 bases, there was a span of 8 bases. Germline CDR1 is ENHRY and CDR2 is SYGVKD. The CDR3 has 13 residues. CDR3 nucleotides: TGTGCCATCAGTGACGGCAGCGATCAGCCCCAGCATTTT. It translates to CAISDGSDQPQHF.

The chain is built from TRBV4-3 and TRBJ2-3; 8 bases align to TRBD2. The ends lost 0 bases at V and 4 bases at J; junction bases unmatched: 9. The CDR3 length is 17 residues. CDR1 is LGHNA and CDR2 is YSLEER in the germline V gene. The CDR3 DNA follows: TGCGCCAGCAGCCAAGATCGGGTCGGGGGGGATTCAGATACGCAGTATTTT. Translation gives CASSQDRVGGDSDTQYF.